This TCR beta chain was observed in a study of molecular identifiers for immune sequencing clone quantification. Looking at the study overall: In replicates, the authors split RNA from roughly 18,000 or 92,000 naive CD8 cells five ways and sequenced four. Study results and caveats: Clones above 20 RNA copies contained over 99% of effector molecules but under 1% of naive ones.

The CDR3 length is 16 residues. Germline V gives CDR1 SEHNR, CDR2 FQNEAQ (reference sequence). When naive CD8 T cells were sorted, they were gated as CD8+CD4-CCR7+CD45RA+. A remark on this clonotype: Its antigen is unidentified. This may be a read error: a much more frequent sequence differs by one nucleotide.

The use of previously described methods and listed TCR primers produced the bulk TCR libraries. Via MiXCR, TCRdb re-called the PCR reads, giving one row per CDR3 protein. The sample includes about 640,000 distinct CDR3 sequences, 20% of them seen just once. Material for sequencing was naive CD8+ T cells from blood, with Jurkat cell RNA spiked in. Subset denoted: FACS-sorted CD8+CD4-CCR7+CD45RA+ naive T cells. The clonotype comes from a human donor in good health. Some libraries in this study had Jurkat cell RNA spiked in. The rearrangement joins TRBV7-9 to TRBJ2-2; maybe TRBD1 (5 bases). CDR3 protein: CASSRTGQGITEELFF. The CDR3 DNA sequence: TGTGCCAGCAGCCGCACCGGGCAGGGAATCACCGAGGAGCTGTTTTTT.